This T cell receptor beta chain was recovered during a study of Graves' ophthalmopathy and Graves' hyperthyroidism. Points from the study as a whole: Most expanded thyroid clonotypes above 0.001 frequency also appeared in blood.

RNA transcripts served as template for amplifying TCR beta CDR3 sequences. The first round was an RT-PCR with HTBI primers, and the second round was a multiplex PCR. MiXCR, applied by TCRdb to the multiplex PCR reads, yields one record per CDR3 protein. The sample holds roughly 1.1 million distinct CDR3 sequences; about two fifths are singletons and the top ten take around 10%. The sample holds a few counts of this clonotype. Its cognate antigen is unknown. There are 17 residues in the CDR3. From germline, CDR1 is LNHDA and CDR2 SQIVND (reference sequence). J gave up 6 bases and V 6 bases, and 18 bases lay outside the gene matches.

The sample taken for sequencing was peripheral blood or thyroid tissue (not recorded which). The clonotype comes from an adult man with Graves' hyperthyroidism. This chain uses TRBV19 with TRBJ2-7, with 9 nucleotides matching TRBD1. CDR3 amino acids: CASSDIVTGTGILEQYF. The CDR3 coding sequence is TGTGCCAGTAGCGACATAGTTACCGGGACAGGGATTCTCGAGCAGTACTTC.